One sample yielded the 24 T cell receptor beta chains listed below, sequenced in a study of T cell repertoires in cytomegalovirus infection. Via MiXCR, TCRdb re-called the reads, giving one row per CDR3 protein. The table lists around 770,000 distinct CDR3 sequences, 25% to 30% of them singletons. These receptors' antigens are unknown. The source material was cultured CD8+ T cells from PBMCs, sampled from culture after CMV antigen stimulation. These receptors originate from a human donor in good health (CMV status not recorded). Some clones in this sample may be carry-over from other donors' samples.

The J gene is TRBJ1-3, the V gene TRBV28; no clear D gene. Trimming shortened V by 2 bases and J by 0 bases, and 8 bases separated the two germline ends. Germline CDR1 reads MDHEN; CDR2 reads SYDVKM. The CDR3 extends over 15 amino acids. CDR3 nucleotides: TGTGCCAGCAGTTTAGCCAGAAACTCTGGAAACACCATATATTTT. Translating gives CASSLARNSGNTIYF.

This clonotype was counted at least ten times. The chain employs TRBV7-6 and TRBJ2-1; 10 nucleotides line up with TRBD2. Looked up from germline, CDR1 is SGHVS and CDR2 is FNYEAQ. The CDR3 length is 17 residues. The V segment lost 1 base and the J segment 0 bases; nucleotides outside the gene matches: 3. The CDR3 region is CASSLVSGGSSYNEQFF. The DNA of the CDR3 is TGTGCCAGCAGCTTAGTTAGCGGGGGGAGCTCCTACAATGAGCAGTTCTTC.

This clonotype was counted a few times. The chain uses TRBV27 and TRBJ1-3; TRBD1 might be the D (6 bases). The CDR3 runs to 13 residues. The germline V and J ends were trimmed by 5 bases and 8 bases, with 13 bases remaining between them. CDR1 MNHEY and CDR2 SMNVEV come from the germline V gene (reference sequence). The CDR3 region has the DNA TGTGCCAGCAGTGACAGGCCGCGAGACACCATATATTTT. It codes for CASSDRPRDTIYF.

This clonotype was seen only a few times. J is TRBJ2-1 and V is TRBV15, with TRBD1 as a possible D gene (5 bases). Trimming took off 5 bases at V and 5 bases at J, with 7 bases between the two ends. Germline V lookup: CDR1 LNHNV, CDR2 YYDKDF (reference sequence). The CDR3 contains 12 residues. Here the CDR3 reads CATSWGHNEQFF. Written as DNA, the CDR3 is TGTGCCACCAGCTGGGGCCACAATGAGCAGTTCTTC. The full variable domain, in which reference TRBV15 and TRBJ2-1 provide the parts outside the CDR3, is DAMVIQNPRYQVTQFGKPVTLSCSQTLNHNVMYWYQQKSSQAPKLLFHYYDKDFNNEADTPDNFQSRRPNTSFCFLDIRSPGLGDTAMYLCATSWGHNEQFFGPGTRLTVL.

V and J are TRBV4-1 and TRBJ1-5; 8 nucleotides agree with TRBD1. The length of the CDR3 is 21 residues. Germline-derived CDR1 and CDR2 are MGHRA and YSYEKL. The J segment lost 0 bases and the V segment lost 4 bases, leaving 20 bases of the junction unmatched. Here the CDR3 DNA reads TGCGCCAGCAGCCTGGCCGGGACAGGATTGAACCCCGACCATAGCAATCAGCCCCAGCATTTT. Protein product: CASSLAGTGLNPDHSNQPQHF.

The chain combines TRBV9 with TRBJ2-3; maybe TRBD2 (7 bases). From germline, CDR1 is SGDLS and CDR2 YYNGEE. Trimming removed 6 bases at V and 5 bases at J, with 22 bases between. The CDR3 covers 16 residues. In DNA form, the CDR3 reads TGTGCCAGCACCTCTTCAACGGGGGGCGTGGAAGATACGCAGTATTTT. As protein: CASTSSTGGVEDTQYF.

This rearrangement joins TRBV7-9 to TRBJ2-3; D possibly corresponds to TRBD1 (6 bases). Germline assignment: CDR1 SEHNR and CDR2 FQNEAQ (reference sequence). V shed 7 bases and J shed 5 bases, with 10 bases lying between them. The length of the CDR3 is 12 residues. CDR3 in DNA: TGTGCCAGCATTTTAGGGGGAGATACGCAGTATTTT. This sequence encodes CASILGGDTQYF.

This clonotype was seen at least ten times. The rearrangement joins TRBV12-3 or TRBV12-4 to TRBJ2-2; the D gene is possibly TRBD2 (6 bases). V lost 3 bases, J lost 7 bases, and 9 bases lay in between. The CDR3 has 13 residues. The CDR3 loop reads CASSLGGVGELFF. CDR3 bases: TGTGCCAGCAGTTTGGGGGGAGTCGGGGAGCTGTTTTTT.

This sequence joins TRBV5-1 and TRBJ2-1; 10 positions match TRBD1. The trim removed 2 bases at V and 8 bases at J, leaving 10 bases unmatched. CDR3 length: 16 residues. CDR1 SGHRS and CDR2 YFSETQ come from the germline V gene. This chain's CDR3 is CASSFRDRGFQDEQFF. CDR3 bases: TGCGCCAGCAGCTTCCGGGACAGGGGTTTTCAGGATGAGCAGTTCTTC.

This chain connects TRBV7-6 to TRBJ2-1, with D unclear. CDR3 length: 13 residues. V was clipped by 2 bases and J by 8 bases, with 10 bases between them. Germline assignment: CDR1 SGHVS and CDR2 FNYEAQ. This CDR3 is CASSLRVEDEQFF. In DNA, the CDR3 is TGTGCCAGCAGCTTAAGGGTCGAGGATGAGCAGTTCTTC. The whole variable domain, remainder taken from reference TRBV7-6 and TRBJ2-1, is GAGVSQSPRYKVTKRGQDVALRCDPISGHVSLYWYRQALGQGPEFLTYFNYEAQQDKSGLPNDRFSAERPEGSISTLTIQRTEQRDSAMYRCASSLRVEDEQFFGPGTRLTVL.

The chain combines TRBV5-4 with TRBJ2-5; 10 nucleotides agree with TRBD1. CDR3 size: 14 residues. The V and J ends lost 4 bases and 6 bases, in that order; junction bases with no gene match: 6. The germline CDR1 and CDR2 sequences are SGHNT and YYREEE (reference sequence). CDR3 sequence reads: CASSPDRGRQTQYF. The CDR3 nucleotides are TGTGCCAGCAGCCCAGACAGGGGGCGGCAGACCCAGTACTTC.

The gene calls are TRBV7-6 and TRBJ1-1; D is uncertain. Trimming took off 3 bases at V and 3 bases at J, with 11 bases between the two ends. The CDR3 loop spans 14 amino acids. Germline V gene data show CDR1 as SGHVS and CDR2 as FNYEAQ. CDR3 in amino acids: CASSLGRVHTEAFF. CDR3 nucleotides: TGTGCCAGCAGCTTGGGGAGGGTTCACACTGAAGCTTTCTTT. The full variable domain, rest sourced from reference TRBV7-6 and TRBJ1-1, is GAGVSQSPRYKVTKRGQDVALRCDPISGHVSLYWYRQALGQGPEFLTYFNYEAQQDKSGLPNDRFSAERPEGSISTLTIQRTEQRDSAMYRCASSLGRVHTEAFFGQGTRLTVV.

The rearrangement uses TRBV10-3 and TRBJ2-7; D call uncertain. The CDR3 is made up of 12 amino acids. Germline CDR1 is ENHRY and CDR2 is SYGVKD. With 3 bases removed from V and 5 bases from J, the gap between germline ends came to 8 bases. Written as DNA, the CDR3 is TGTGCCATCAGTGACCCGGGTGACGAGCAGTACTTC. Protein sequence: CAISDPGDEQYF.

This clonotype was seen a few times. The chain carries TRBV29-1 and TRBJ2-1, with TRBD1 matching over 7 bases. CDR1 is SQVTM, CDR2 ANQGSEA, per germline. This CDR3 region has 12 residues. After removal of 7 bases from V and 3 bases from J, the junction contained 3 bases not matched to a gene. The CDR3 sequence is CSAQGVYNEQFF. For the CDR3, the DNA is TGCAGCGCGCAGGGGGTCTACAATGAGCAGTTCTTC.

The chain links TRBV7-9 to TRBJ2-7; 13 bases are a match to TRBD2. The V gene end was trimmed by 4 bases and the J gene end by 2 bases; junction bases not matched to a gene: 2. The V gene's germline CDR1 is SEHNR and CDR2 FQNEAQ (reference sequence). The CDR3 consists of 15 residues. The CDR3 here is CASSSGLAGTYEQYV. CDR3 bases: TGTGCCAGCAGCTCGGGACTAGCGGGAACCTACGAGCAGTACGTC.

The chain uses TRBV6-2 or TRBV6-3 and TRBJ2-1; 8 bases fit TRBD2. In germline, CDR1 is MNHEY, CDR2 SVGEGT. This CDR3 comprises 14 residues. With V trimmed by 5 bases and J by 5 bases, 5 bases remained unmatched. The chain's CDR3 is CASSDGGADNEQFF. CDR3 nucleotide sequence: TGTGCCAGCAGTGACGGGGGGGCTGACAATGAGCAGTTCTTC.

This clonotype was recorded at least ten times. This chain uses TRBV6-1 with TRBJ2-1; tentatively, D is TRBD1 or TRBD2 (5 bases each). Trimming removed 1 base from V and 4 bases from J, with 14 bases in between. Germline V gene sequence: CDR1 MNHNS, CDR2 SASEGT. This CDR3 spans 16 amino acids. CDR3 loop: CASSEGRPGLYNEQFF. The CDR3 bases are TGTGCCAGCAGTGAAGGGAGGCCAGGGTTGTACAATGAGCAGTTCTTC.

This clonotype was seen a few times. The chain couples TRBV10-3 to TRBJ1-3, with no clear D. The ends were cut back, 3 bases at V and 0 bases at J, with 9 bases in the middle. Germline-derived CDR1 and CDR2 are ENHRY and SYGVKD. This CDR3 is built from 15 residues. The CDR3 is CAISDFSGSGNTIYF. As DNA, the CDR3 is TGTGCCATCAGTGATTTTTCTGGCTCTGGAAACACCATATATTTT.

With regard to this clonotype: This may be a read error: a much more frequent sequence differs by one nucleotide. As DNA, the CDR3 is TGTGCCAGCAGCCTTCGGAACGTCTATGGCTACACCTTC. It codes for CASSLRNVYGYTF. V gene TRBV7-2 combines with J gene TRBJ1-2; D unresolved. Per germline, CDR1 SGHTA and CDR2 FQGNSA. Trimming took off 5 bases at V and 4 bases at J, with 11 bases between the two ends. The CDR3 is 13 residues long.

This clonotype was observed a few times. The genes are TRBV19 and TRBJ2-1, with 8 bases aligning to TRBD2. Germline assignment: CDR1 LNHDA and CDR2 SQIVND (reference sequence). The V and J ends lost 5 bases and 3 bases, in that order; junction bases with no gene match: 6. This CDR3 contains 15 residues. CDR3 loop: CASSPDGGDYNEQFF. The CDR3 nucleotides read TGTGCCAGTAGTCCAGACGGGGGGGACTACAATGAGCAGTTCTTC.

Details on this clonotype: At one boundary the junction diverges from the germline segment, which might be a read error. The chain has TRBV7-6 and TRBJ1-4; D uncertain. There are 15 residues in the CDR3. Germline CDR1 reads SGHVS; CDR2 reads FNYEAQ. The chain's CDR3 is CASSLGLATNEKLFF. In DNA, the CDR3 is TGTGCTAGCAGCTTAGGACTGGCAACTAATGAAAAACTGTTTTTT. The full variable domain, in which reference TRBV7-6 and TRBJ1-4 provide the parts outside the CDR3, is GAGVSQSPRYKVTKRGQDVALRCDPISGHVSLYWYRQALGQGPEFLTYFNYEAQQDKSGLPNDRFSAERPEGSISTLTIQRTEQRDSAMYRCASSLGLATNEKLFFGSGTQLSVL.

The rearrangement links TRBV12-3 or TRBV12-4 to TRBJ1-1; D call uncertain. Trimming removed 0 bases from V and 4 bases from J, with 12 bases in between. This CDR3 is 15 amino acids long. CDR3 in DNA: TGTGCCAGCAGTTTAGCACCTACATTGGGCACTGAAGCTTTCTTT. It yields the protein CASSLAPTLGTEAFF.

The J gene is TRBJ2-5, the V gene TRBV7-3; TRBD2 matches at 15 bases. The CDR3 totals 19 residues. J gave up 2 bases and V 5 bases, and 12 bases lay outside the gene matches. Germline CDR1 is SGHTA and CDR2 is FQGTGA. CDR3 nucleotides: TGTGCCAGCAGCCCCGAAGGACTAGCGGGGGGGAGCCCGCAAGAGACCCAGTACTTC. Its protein is CASSPEGLAGGSPQETQYF.

The chain uses TRBV6-2 or TRBV6-3 and TRBJ2-7; D possibly corresponds to TRBD1 (6 bases). V was cut by 8 bases and J by 1 base, with 18 bases left in between. The CDR3 covers 15 residues. Germline V lookup: CDR1 MNHEY, CDR2 SVGEGT. Here the CDR3 DNA reads TGTGCCAGCTTTTCAGAAGGCACAGGGTCCTACGAGCAGTACTTC. It is translated as CASFSEGTGSYEQYF.